Shown below are 28 T cell receptor beta chains from a single sample sequenced in a study of CD8 T cells in Susac syndrome (dated by TCRdb to between 2018 and 2021). Library preparation employed the immunoSEQ multiplex PCR assay. RNA was extracted using the RNeasy kit, and about 0.45 to 1 microgram was reverse transcribed with random hexamers. Through fastp at Q25 and MiXCR, TCRdb rebuilt clones from the public reads, retaining in-frame beta chains. Identical CDR3 protein sequences are pooled into one entry, listed with their most common genes and DNA. The sample table holds roughly 130,000 distinct CDR3 sequences, of which approximately 95% were seen once. Together, the top ten hold 0.11% of the sample. The material sequenced was CD4+ T cells from PBMCs. Every receptor here comes from a human donor with multiple sclerosis.

The rearrangement uses TRBV3-1 and TRBJ1-2; D remains ambiguous. This CDR3 has 16 residues. Per germline, CDR1 LGHDT and CDR2 YNNKEL (reference sequence). V lost 2 bases, J lost 5 bases, and 18 bases lay in between. CDR3 in DNA: TGTGCCAGCAGCCAAATCGGCACCCCAATCGGGTATGGCTACACCTTC. Translation: CASSQIGTPIGYGYTF.

The V call is TRBV7-9, the J call TRBJ2-7; D perhaps matches TRBD2 (6 bases). The V end was cut by 5 bases, the J end by 3 bases, with 23 bases between. The CDR3 is 17 amino acids. Germline V gene lookup returns CDR1 SEHNR and CDR2 FQNEAQ (reference sequence). CDR3 DNA: TGTGCCAGCAGCCGTTGGGACTTGAGCCCGAAGGGCTACGAGCAGTACTTC. Its translation: CASSRWDLSPKGYEQYF.

The rearrangement links TRBV29-1 to TRBJ2-7; D might be TRBD2 (6 bases). CDR1 is SQVTM and CDR2 is ANQGSEA in the germline V gene. The V end was cut by 7 bases, the J end by 0 bases, with 13 bases between. CDR3 size: 13 residues. The CDR3 DNA is TGCAGCGCTACGGGACTCCTCTCCTACGAGCAGTACTTC. Translated, it gives CSATGLLSYEQYF.

This CDR3 reads CASSLQVTEAFF. The CDR3 DNA is TGTGCCAGCAGTTTACAAGTCACTGAAGCTTTCTTT. This chain links TRBV28 with TRBJ1-1; D is ambiguous. The CDR3 has 12 residues. The germline V and J ends were trimmed by 2 bases and 4 bases, with 5 bases remaining between them. Germline assignment: CDR1 MDHEN and CDR2 SYDVKM.

The chain uses TRBV7-9 and TRBJ1-3; no reliable D call. The CDR3 has 11 amino acids. Germline V gene sequence: CDR1 SEHNR, CDR2 FQNEAQ (reference sequence). Trimming removed 5 bases from V and 7 bases from J, with 6 bases in between. CDR3 amino acids: CASSPDNTIYF. In DNA form, the CDR3 reads TGTGCCAGCAGCCCCGACAACACCATATATTTT.

This clonotype came up once. J is TRBJ2-7 and V is TRBV9; D is possibly TRBD1 (6 bases). Looked up from germline, CDR1 is SGDLS and CDR2 is YYNGEE. Trimming stripped 4 bases from V and 7 bases from J, with 21 bases between. This CDR3 contains 15 residues. The CDR3: CASSLNRAGLGEQYF. DNA for the CDR3: TGTGCCAGCAGCCTCAACAGGGCCGGCCTGGGGGAGCAGTACTTC.

The chain is built from TRBV30 and TRBJ1-6, with TRBD1 matching 7 bases. The trim removed 5 bases at V and 7 bases at J, leaving 5 bases unmatched. Germline V lookup: CDR1 GTSNPN, CDR2 SVGIG (reference sequence). This CDR3 spans 13 amino acids. CDR3 in DNA: TGTGCCTGGCTGACAGGGAGGAATTCACCCCTCCACTTT. Translating gives CAWLTGRNSPLHF. The full variable domain, in which reference TRBV30 and TRBJ1-6 provide the parts outside the CDR3, is SQTIHQWPATLVQPVGSPLSLECTVEGTSNPNLYWYRQAAGRGLQLLFYSVGIGQISSEVPQNLSASRPQDRQFILSSKKLLLSDSGFYLCAWLTGRNSPLHFGNGTRLTVT.

This clonotype was counted between two and nine times. The chain links TRBV5-6 to TRBJ2-5; D is possibly TRBD1 or TRBD2 (5 bases each). V lost 7 bases and J lost 2, with 12 bases in between. From germline, CDR1 is SGHDT and CDR2 YYEEEE. CDR3 size: 13 residues. The CDR3 loop is CASRGRGQETQYF. CDR3 DNA: TGTGCCAGCCGGGGACGAGGGCAAGAGACCCAGTACTTC.

The chain couples TRBV24-1 to TRBJ2-7; D remains ambiguous. This CDR3 contains 11 residues. Between the trimmed V and J ends, which lost 9 bases and 2 bases, there was a span of 7 bases. Looked up from germline, CDR1 is KGHDR and CDR2 is SFDVKD. CDR3: CATGSAYEQYF. CDR3 nucleotide sequence: TGTGCCACCGGATCTGCCTACGAGCAGTACTTC.

This rearrangement joins TRBV5-4 to TRBJ2-6; D remains ambiguous. Trimming removed 0 bases at V and 0 bases at J, with 4 bases between. CDR1 and CDR2 from the germline V gene are SGHNT and YYREEE (reference sequence). The CDR3 loop spans 15 amino acids. This CDR3 is CASSLDFSGANVLTF. In nucleotides, the CDR3 is TGTGCCAGCAGCTTGGACTTCTCTGGGGCCAACGTCCTGACTTTC.

This chain connects TRBV5-1 to TRBJ2-3, with D perhaps TRBD1 (6 bases). Germline V CDR1 and CDR2: SGHRS, YFSETQ. Trimming removed 4 bases from V and 2 bases from J, with 14 bases in between. The CDR3 covers 15 residues. CDR3 DNA sequence: TGCGCCAGCAGCCCGGAGACAGGACTCACAGATACGCAGTATTTT. Translating gives CASSPETGLTDTQYF. Filled out from reference TRBV5-1 and TRBJ2-3, the complete variable domain reads KAGVTQTPRYLIKTRGQQVTLSCSPISGHRSVSWYQQTPGQGLQFLFEYFSETQRNKGNFPGRFSGRQFSNSRSEMNVSTLELGDSALYLCASSPETGLTDTQYFGPGTRLTVL.

V usage is TRBV5-4 and J usage is TRBJ2-1; either TRBD1 or TRBD2 may fit D (5 bases each). Germline V gives CDR1 SGHNT, CDR2 YYREEE (reference sequence). The V gene lost 0 bases and the J gene lost 3 bases, with 10 bases spanning the gap. The CDR3 consists of 15 residues. CDR3 DNA: TGTGCCAGCAGCTTGGTGGGGGTGGTCTACAATGAGCAGTTCTTC. Its translation is CASSLVGVVYNEQFF.

The J gene is TRBJ2-1, the V gene TRBV24-1; TRBD1 aligns across 9 bases. CDR1 and CDR2 from the germline V gene are KGHDR and SFDVKD. V lost 4 bases to trimming and J lost 4 bases; unmatched junction nucleotides: 7. The CDR3 has 16 residues. Here the CDR3 DNA reads TGTGCCACCAGTGACAGGACAGGGGAGTCGTACAATGAGCAGTTCTTC. Residues: CATSDRTGESYNEQFF.

J is TRBJ1-2 and V is TRBV10-3; D perhaps matches TRBD1 (6 bases). This CDR3 comprises 15 residues. Trimming removed 0 bases at V and 7 bases at J, with 15 bases between. Looked up from germline, CDR1 is ENHRY and CDR2 is SYGVKD. The CDR3 DNA is TGTGCCATCAGTGAGTCTCTCCAGGGGATAGGTGGCTACACCTTC. Translation gives CAISESLQGIGGYTF.

V and J are TRBV28 and TRBJ2-6, with 7 nucleotides matching TRBD1. This CDR3 region has 16 residues. The J segment lost 2 bases and the V segment lost 6 bases, leaving 7 bases of the junction unmatched. The germline CDR1 and CDR2 sequences are MDHEN and SYDVKM. CDR3 sequence: CASRGTAATGANVLTF. In DNA, the CDR3 is TGTGCCAGCAGAGGGACAGCTGCAACTGGGGCCAACGTCCTGACTTTC.

V gene TRBV9 combines with J gene TRBJ1-2; a weak D match, TRBD1 (5 bases). CDR3 length equals 13 residues. The germline CDR1 and CDR2 sequences are SGDLS and YYNGEE. Trimming took off 0 bases at V and 8 bases at J, with 11 bases between the two ends. The CDR3 nucleotides are TGTGCCAGCAGCGTAGGTGGAGGGGAGGGCTACACCTTC. Its protein is CASSVGGGEGYTF.

This chain connects TRBV29-1 to TRBJ2-6; D perhaps matches TRBD2 (6 bases). The CDR3 totals 13 residues. Per the germline V gene, CDR1 is SQVTM and CDR2 is ANQGSEA. Trimming shortened V by 4 bases and J by 2 bases, and 6 bases separated the two germline ends. The CDR3 bases are TGCAGCGTTGGGAGGGCTGGGGCCAACGTCCTGACTTTC. Protein product: CSVGRAGANVLTF.

The chain has TRBV28 and TRBJ2-5; D not resolved. Germline CDR1 reads MDHEN; CDR2 reads SYDVKM. V dropped 1 base and J dropped 3 bases, with 6 bases sitting between them. The CDR3 is 13 amino acids. The CDR3 sequence: CASSLSRKETQYF. In DNA, the CDR3 is TGTGCCAGCAGTTTATCGAGGAAAGAGACCCAGTACTTC.

The V and J genes are TRBV18 and TRBJ2-1, with unresolved D. Germline loops: CDR1 KGHSH, CDR2 LQKENI. CDR3 length: 15 residues. V lost 6 bases and J lost 5, with 17 bases in between. CDR3 sequence reads: CASSPITQMDNEQFF. CDR3 nucleotide sequence: TGTGCCAGCTCTCCGATCACACAGATGGACAATGAGCAGTTCTTC.

This chain joins TRBV6-5 and TRBJ2-3, with D maybe TRBD2 (5 bases). Germline assignment: CDR1 MNHEY and CDR2 SVGAGI. Trimming stripped 5 bases from V and 6 bases from J, with 9 bases between. This CDR3 has 12 amino acids. The DNA of the CDR3 is TGTGCCAGCAGTGATCGAGGGGATACGCAGTATTTT. The encoded protein is CASSDRGDTQYF.

This clonotype was seen a single time. The V call is TRBV29-1, the J call TRBJ2-3; a weak D match, TRBD1 (6 bases). The CDR3 length is 14 residues. The V gene lost 4 bases and the J gene lost 3 bases, with 14 bases spanning the gap. Per germline, CDR1 SQVTM and CDR2 ANQGSEA. The CDR3 sequence: CSVGNRVGTDTQYF. The CDR3 bases are TGCAGCGTTGGAAACAGGGTGGGAACAGATACGCAGTATTTT.

The chain recombines TRBV20-1 with TRBJ2-7; D remains ambiguous. The ends were cut back, 4 bases at V and 3 bases at J, with 10 bases in the middle. From germline, CDR1 is DFQATT and CDR2 SNEGSKA (reference sequence). This CDR3 comprises 12 residues. The CDR3 loop reads CSAMSPNYEQYF. In DNA, the CDR3 is TGCAGTGCTATGTCACCGAACTACGAGCAGTACTTC.

This chain links TRBV7-2 with TRBJ2-7; 8 bases match TRBD1. The ends lost 5 bases at V and 1 base at J; junction bases unmatched: 7. CDR1 is SGHTA and CDR2 is FQGNSA in the germline V gene. The CDR3 totals 15 residues. CDR3 protein: CASSPRQGTSYEQYF. Written as DNA, the CDR3 is TGTGCCAGCAGCCCGCGACAGGGGACGTCCTACGAGCAGTACTTC.

This chain links TRBV27 with TRBJ1-1; 7 nucleotides line up with TRBD1. Germline lookup yields CDR1 MNHEY and CDR2 SMNVEV (reference sequence). V lost 6 bases and J lost 4; bases outside the gene matches: 5. The length of the CDR3 is 13 residues. The DNA of the CDR3 is TGTGCCAGCAGACCACAGGGGCCCACTGAAGCTTTCTTT. Its translation: CASRPQGPTEAFF.

Comment on this clonotype: At one boundary the junction diverges from the germline segment, which might be a read error. V usage is TRBV28 and J usage is TRBJ2-7, with a possible D match to TRBD2 (5 bases). Germline assignment: CDR1 MDHEN and CDR2 SYDVKM. This CDR3 has 12 amino acids. CDR3 sequence: CASSPEPGEQYF. The CDR3 nucleotides read TGCGCCAGCAGCCCCGAGCCGGGGGAGCAGTACTTC.

This CDR3 is CASSQDMQGREAFF. CDR3 sequence (DNA): TGTGCCAGCAGCCAAGATATGCAGGGGAGGGAAGCTTTCTTT. The chain couples TRBV14 to TRBJ1-1, with D maybe TRBD1 (6 bases). The CDR3 length is 14 residues. The germline V gene has CDR1 SGHDN and CDR2 FVKESK. V shed 0 bases and J shed 8 bases, with 13 bases lying between them.

J is TRBJ2-3 and V is TRBV29-1; the match to TRBD2 covers 11 bases. Germline V gene lookup returns CDR1 SQVTM and CDR2 ANQGSEA. This CDR3 spans 16 amino acids. Here the CDR3 DNA reads TGCAGTGGGAAAAGACTAGCGGGGTACCTCACAGATACGCAGTATTTT. This gives the protein CSGKRLAGYLTDTQYF.

This sequence joins TRBV20-1 and TRBJ1-2; D not resolved. Deletions cut 4 bases from V and 0 bases from J, with 12 bases between. Germline V gene lookup returns CDR1 DFQATT and CDR2 SNEGSKA (reference sequence). The CDR3 sequence is 14 residues long. The CDR3 sequence is CSATIQIANYGYTF. In nucleotides, the CDR3 is TGCAGTGCTACAATACAGATAGCTAACTATGGCTACACCTTC.